This TCR beta chain was obtained from a study of blood T cell repertoires in COVID-19. Study information: Acute and convalescent COVID-19 specimens originated in the United States, Italy and Spain. PBMCs, B-cell-depleted T cells, or T cells were the source of the cDNA or gDNA that made up the material.

Germline lookup yields CDR1 SGHTA and CDR2 FQGNSA. J lost 2 bases, V lost 4 bases, and 7 bases had no gene match. The CDR3 contains 15 residues. In the authors' methods: Using reference gene primer amplification, nucleated cell counts were estimated. Libraries were prepared by immunoSEQ multiplex PCR; TCRdb keeps only in-frame clonotypes and omits some of them. The V and J calls and clone size were taken over from that table, and D and trimming were inferred from the DNA. The sample holds 180,000 or so clones, approximately 86% seen once. This chain joins TRBV7-2 and TRBJ2-7, with TRBD1 matching over 8 bases. The sequence came from a woman aged 80 or older with acute or convalescent COVID-19. What was sequenced was peripheral blood. The CDR3 bases are TGTGCCAGCAGCTCTCAGACAGGGGACCCCTACGAGCAGTACTTC. It codes for CASSSQTGDPYEQYF.